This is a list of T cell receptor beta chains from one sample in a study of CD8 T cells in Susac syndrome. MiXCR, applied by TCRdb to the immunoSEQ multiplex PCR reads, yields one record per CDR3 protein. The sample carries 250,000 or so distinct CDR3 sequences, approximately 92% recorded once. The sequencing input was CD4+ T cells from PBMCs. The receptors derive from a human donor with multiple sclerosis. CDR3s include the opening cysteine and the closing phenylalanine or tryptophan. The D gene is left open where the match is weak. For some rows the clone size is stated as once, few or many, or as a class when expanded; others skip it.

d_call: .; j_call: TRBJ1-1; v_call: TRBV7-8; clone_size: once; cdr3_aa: CASSLAGGADTEAFF; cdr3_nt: TGTGCCAGCAGCTTAGCGGGGGGGGCGGACACTGAAGCTTTCTTT
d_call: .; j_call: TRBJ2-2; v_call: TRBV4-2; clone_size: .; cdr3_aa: CASSHGVRGIGNTGELFF; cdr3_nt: TGTGCCAGCAGCCACGGGGTACGGGGGATCGGGAACACCGGGGAGCTGTTTTTT
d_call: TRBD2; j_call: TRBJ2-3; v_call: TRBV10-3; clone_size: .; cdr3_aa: CAISRSGGTDTQYF; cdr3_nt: TGTGCCATCAGTCGGAGCGGGGGGACAGATACGCAGTATTTT
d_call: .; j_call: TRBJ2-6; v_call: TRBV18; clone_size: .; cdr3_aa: CASSPLGTSISGANVLTF; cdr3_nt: TGTGCCAGCTCACCACTTGGGACATCGATCTCTGGGGCCAACGTCCTGACTTTC
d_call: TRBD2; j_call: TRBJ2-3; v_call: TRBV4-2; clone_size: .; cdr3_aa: CASSPRLAGGEDTQYF; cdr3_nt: TGTGCCAGCAGTCCACGACTAGCGGGAGGGGAGGATACGCAGTATTTT
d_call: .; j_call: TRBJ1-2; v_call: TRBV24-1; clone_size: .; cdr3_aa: CATSDTDPGPYGYTF; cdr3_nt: TGTGCCACCAGTGATACGGACCCAGGCCCCTATGGCTACACCTTC
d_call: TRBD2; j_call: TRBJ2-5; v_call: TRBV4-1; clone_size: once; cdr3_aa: CASSHRLAGGSQYF; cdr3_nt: TGCGCCAGCAGCCATAGACTAGCGGGGGGGTCCCAGTACTTC
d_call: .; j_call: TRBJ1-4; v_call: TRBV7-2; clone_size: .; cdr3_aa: CASSFGQNEKLFF; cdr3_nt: TGTGCCAGCAGCTTCGGCCAGAATGAAAAACTGTTTTTT
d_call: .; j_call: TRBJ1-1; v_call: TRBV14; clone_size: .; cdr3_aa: CASSPRGWNTEAFF; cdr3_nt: TGTGCCAGCAGCCCTCGGGGGTGGAACACTGAAGCTTTCTTT
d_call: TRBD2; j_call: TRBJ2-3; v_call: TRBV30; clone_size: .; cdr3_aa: CAWSPLHRGSLADTQYF; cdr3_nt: TGTGCCTGGAGCCCCCTCCACCGCGGGAGTCTCGCAGATACGCAGTATTTT
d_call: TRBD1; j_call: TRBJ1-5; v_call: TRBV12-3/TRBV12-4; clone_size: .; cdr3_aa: CASNSGTEDQPQHF; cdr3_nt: TGTGCCAGCAACTCCGGGACAGAAGATCAGCCCCAGCATTTT
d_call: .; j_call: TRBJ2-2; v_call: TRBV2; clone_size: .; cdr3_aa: CASSQQGANTGELFF; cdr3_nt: TGTGCCAGCAGTCAACAGGGTGCGAACACCGGGGAGCTGTTTTTT
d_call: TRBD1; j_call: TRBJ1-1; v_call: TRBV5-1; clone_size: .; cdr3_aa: CASSLIQGADDTEAFF; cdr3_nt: TGCGCCAGCAGTTTAATACAGGGGGCCGACGACACTGAAGCTTTCTTT
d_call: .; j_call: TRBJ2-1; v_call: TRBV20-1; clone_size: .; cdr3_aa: CSARDFQGENEQFF; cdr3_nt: TGCAGTGCTAGAGATTTTCAAGGGGAAAATGAGCAGTTCTTC
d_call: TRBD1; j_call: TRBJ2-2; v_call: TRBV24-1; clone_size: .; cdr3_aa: CATATGSGELFF; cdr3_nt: TGTGCCACCGCGACAGGGTCCGGGGAGCTGTTTTTT
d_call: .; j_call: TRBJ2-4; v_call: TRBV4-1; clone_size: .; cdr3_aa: CASSEAAGGAKNIQYF; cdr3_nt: TGCGCCAGCAGCGAAGCGGCAGGGGGGGCCAAAAACATTCAGTACTTC
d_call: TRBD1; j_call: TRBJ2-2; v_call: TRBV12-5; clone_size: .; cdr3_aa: CASGFRLRTGEMETGELFF; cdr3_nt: TGTGCTAGTGGTTTCAGACTTCGGACAGGGGAAATGGAAACCGGGGAGCTGTTTTTT
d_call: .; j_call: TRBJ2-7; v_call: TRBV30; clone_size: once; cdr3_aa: CAWSANRDVGEQYF; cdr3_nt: TGTGCCTGGAGTGCTAACAGGGACGTGGGCGAGCAGTACTTC
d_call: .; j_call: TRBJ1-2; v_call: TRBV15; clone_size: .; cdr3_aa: CATSVRAFGSDGYTF; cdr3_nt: TGTGCCACCAGCGTGCGGGCGTTCGGGTCCGATGGCTACACCTTC
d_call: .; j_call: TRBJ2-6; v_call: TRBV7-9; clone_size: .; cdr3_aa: CASSRGFGSGANVLTF; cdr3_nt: TGTGCCAGCAGCCGTGGTTTTGGGTCTGGGGCCAACGTCCTGACTTTC
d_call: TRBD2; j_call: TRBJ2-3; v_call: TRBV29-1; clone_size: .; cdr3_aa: CSVVAGGNTDTQYF; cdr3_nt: TGCAGCGTTGTGGCGGGGGGAAACACAGATACGCAGTATTTT
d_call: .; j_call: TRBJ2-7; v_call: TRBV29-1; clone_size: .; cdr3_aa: CSVVLGTYEQYF; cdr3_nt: TGCAGCGTTGTTTTGGGTACCTACGAGCAGTACTTC
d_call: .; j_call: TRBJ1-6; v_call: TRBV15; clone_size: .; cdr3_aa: CATSRDLGWDSPLHF; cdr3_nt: TGTGCCACCAGCAGAGATTTGGGATGGGATTCACCCCTCCACTTT
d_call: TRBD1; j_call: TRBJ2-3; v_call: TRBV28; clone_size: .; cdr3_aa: CASFKTGASTDTQYF; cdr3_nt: TGTGCCAGCTTTAAAACAGGGGCTAGCACAGATACGCAGTATTTT
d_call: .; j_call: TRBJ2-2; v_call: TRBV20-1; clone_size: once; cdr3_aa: CSAGKNTGELFF; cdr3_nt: TGCAGTGCGGGGAAGAACACCGGGGAGCTGTTTTTT
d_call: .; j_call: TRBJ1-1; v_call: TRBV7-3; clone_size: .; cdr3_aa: CASSFEANTEAFF; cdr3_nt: TGTGCCAGCAGCTTCGAGGCTAACACTGAAGCTTTCTTT
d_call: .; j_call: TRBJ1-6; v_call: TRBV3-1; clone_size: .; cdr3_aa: CASSQPAGAGNSPLHF; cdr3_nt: TGTGCCAGCAGCCAACCCGCAGGGGCCGGTAATTCACCCCTCCACTTT
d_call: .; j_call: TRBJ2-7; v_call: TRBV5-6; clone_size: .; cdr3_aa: CASSRIATYEQYF; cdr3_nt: TGTGCCAGCAGTCGGATAGCTACCTACGAGCAGTACTTC
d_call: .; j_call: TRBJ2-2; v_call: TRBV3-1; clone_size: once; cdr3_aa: CASSLWGSSNTGELFF; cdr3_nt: TGTGCCAGCAGCCTCTGGGGATCGTCGAACACCGGGGAGCTGTTTTTT
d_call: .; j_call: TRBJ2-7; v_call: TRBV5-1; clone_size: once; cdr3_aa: CASSLAGTQYEQYF; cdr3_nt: TGCGCCAGCAGCTTGGCCGGGACTCAATACGAGCAGTACTTC
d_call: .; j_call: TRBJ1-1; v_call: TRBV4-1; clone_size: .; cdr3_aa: CASSQVWQKNTEAFF; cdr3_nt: TGCGCCAGCAGCCAAGTGTGGCAGAAGAACACTGAAGCTTTCTTT
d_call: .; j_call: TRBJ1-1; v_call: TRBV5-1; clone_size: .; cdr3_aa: CASSLLNPRKHTEAFF; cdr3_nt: TGCGCCAGCAGCTTGTTGAATCCCCGCAAACACACTGAAGCTTTCTTT
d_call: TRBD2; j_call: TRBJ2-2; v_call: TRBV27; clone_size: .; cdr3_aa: CASKRGGDTGELFF; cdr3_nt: TGTGCCAGCAAGCGGGGGGGGGACACCGGGGAGCTGTTTTTT
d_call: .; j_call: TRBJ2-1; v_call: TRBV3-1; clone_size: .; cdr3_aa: CASSQGGSLYNEQFF; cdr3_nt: TGTGCCAGCAGCCAAGGTGGGTCGCTTTACAATGAGCAGTTCTTC
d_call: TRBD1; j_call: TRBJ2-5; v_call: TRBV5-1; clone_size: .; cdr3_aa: CASSPGDRGRGETQYF; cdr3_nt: TGCGCCAGCAGCCCTGGGGACAGGGGGCGCGGAGAGACCCAGTACTTC
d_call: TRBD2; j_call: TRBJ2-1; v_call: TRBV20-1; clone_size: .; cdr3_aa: CSALAGGPNEQFF; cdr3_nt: TGCAGTGCTTTAGCGGGAGGGCCAAATGAGCAGTTCTTC
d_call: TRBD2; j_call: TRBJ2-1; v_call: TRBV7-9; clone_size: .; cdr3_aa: CASSASGAYNEQFF; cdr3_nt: TGTGCCAGCAGCGCTAGCGGGGCATACAATGAGCAGTTCTTC
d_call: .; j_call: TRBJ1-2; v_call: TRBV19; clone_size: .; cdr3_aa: CASSWPANYGYTF; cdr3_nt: TGTGCCAGTAGTTGGCCAGCTAACTATGGCTACACCTTC
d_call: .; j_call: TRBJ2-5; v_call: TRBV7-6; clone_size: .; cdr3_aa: CASSLVQGQETQYF; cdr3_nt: TGTGCCAGCAGCTTAGTCCAGGGGCAAGAGACCCAGTACTTC
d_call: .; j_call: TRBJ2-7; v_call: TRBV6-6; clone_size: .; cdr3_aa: CASKKGDGQGHEQYF; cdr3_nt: TGTGCCAGCAAAAAGGGGGACGGTCAAGGCCACGAGCAGTACTTC
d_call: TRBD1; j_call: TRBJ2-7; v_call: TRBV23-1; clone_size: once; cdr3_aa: CASSQPRQGRVPYPKPEQYF; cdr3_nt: TGCGCCAGCAGTCAACCAAGACAGGGGCGCGTGCCTTACCCCAAACCCGAGCAGTACTTC
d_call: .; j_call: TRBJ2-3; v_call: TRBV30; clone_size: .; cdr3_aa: CAWNLALSTDTQYF; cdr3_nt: TGTGCCTGGAATCTAGCGTTAAGCACAGATACGCAGTATTTT
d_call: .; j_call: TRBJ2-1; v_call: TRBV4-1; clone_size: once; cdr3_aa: CASSQGRGGRYEQFF; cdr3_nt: TGCGCCAGCAGCCAAGGAAGGGGGGGTCGCTATGAGCAGTTCTTC
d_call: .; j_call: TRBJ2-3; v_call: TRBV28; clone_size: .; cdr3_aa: CASSHDRQSDTQYF; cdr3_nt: TGTGCCAGCAGCCACGATCGACAGTCAGATACGCAGTATTTT